Sequencing of this T cell receptor (beta chain) was carried out in a study of blood T cell repertoires in COVID-19. Study-level information: The United States, Italy and Spain supplied acute and convalescent COVID-19 samples. Sample material is recorded as cDNA or gDNA derived from T cells, B-cell-depleted T cells, or PBMCs.

V shed 7 bases and J 7 bases; nucleotides not matched to a gene: 3. Germline assignment: CDR1 LNHDA and CDR2 SQIVND (reference sequence). There are 12 residues in the CDR3. Authors' data handling: Estimation of nucleated cell counts relied on the amplification of reference gene primers. Assay: immunoSEQ multiplex PCR; the TCRdb copy retains only in-frame clones and omits some. The V and J calls and clone size were taken over from that table, and D and trimming were inferred from the DNA. The profile shows roughly 230,000 clones, about 88% of them singletons. Sequencing used peripheral blood. The clonotype comes from a middle-aged woman who had recovered from COVID-19. The chain is built from TRBV19 and TRBJ1-2, with TRBD1 identical over 10 bases. This chain's CDR3 is CASNRDRGGYTF. The CDR3 bases are TGTGCCAGTAATAGGGACAGGGGTGGCTACACCTTC.